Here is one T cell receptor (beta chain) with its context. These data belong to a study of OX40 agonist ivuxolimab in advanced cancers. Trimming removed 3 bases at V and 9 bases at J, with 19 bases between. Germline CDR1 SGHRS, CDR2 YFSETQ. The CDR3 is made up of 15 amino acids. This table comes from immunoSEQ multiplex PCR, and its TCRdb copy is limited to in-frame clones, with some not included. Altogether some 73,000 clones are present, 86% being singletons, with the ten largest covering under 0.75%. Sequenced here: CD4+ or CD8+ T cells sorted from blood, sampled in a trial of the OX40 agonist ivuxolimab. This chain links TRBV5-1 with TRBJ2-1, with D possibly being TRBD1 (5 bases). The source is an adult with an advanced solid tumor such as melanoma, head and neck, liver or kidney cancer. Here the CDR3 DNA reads TGCGCCAGCAGCTCCTCAGGCGTGGGGCCGGGTGAGCAGTTCTTC. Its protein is CASSSSGVGPGEQFF.